Listed below are T cell receptor beta chains from one sample, sequenced in a study of blood T cell repertoires in COVID-19. Using immunoSEQ multiplex PCR, the repertoire was profiled, and TCRdb retains in-frame clones only, with some absent. The top ten hold about 15% of the sample, which has roughly 27,000 clones, 75% to 85% seen once. Source material: peripheral blood. The source of these receptors is a man aged 80 or over with active or convalescent COVID-19. Both conserved end residues are part of each CDR3. A D gene is named only where the DNA matches it firmly. Clone size is shown for a subset of rows, as once, few, many or a class of expanded clone.

>-|-|TRBV7-2|TRBJ2-1
TGTGCCAGCAGCCATACTACGGACTATACGAATGAGCAGTTCTTC
CASSHTTDYTNEQFF
>-|-|TRBV12-5|TRBJ1-1
TGTGCTAGTGGTTCGGGGGGTATAGACACTGAAGCTTTCTTT
CASGSGGIDTEAFF
>-|-|TRBV27|TRBJ1-1
TGTGCCAGCAGTTTTGTGGCGGGGGGAGTTATCAACACTGAAGCTTTCTTT
CASSFVAGGVINTEAFF
>-|TRBD1|TRBV5-5|TRBJ2-1
TGTGCCAGCAGCCCGAGACAGGGCGGCGAGCAGTTCTTC
CASSPRQGGEQFF
>once|TRBD1|TRBV4-2|TRBJ1-2
TGTGCCAGCAGCCAAGATATTAACAGGGGCACAGTGAACTATGGCTACACCTTC
CASSQDINRGTVNYGYTF
>once|-|TRBV5-6|TRBJ2-7
TGTGCCAGCAGCTCCAGGGTCGAGCAGTACTTC
CASSSRVEQYF
>-|-|TRBV11-2|TRBJ2-1
TGTGCCAGCAGCTTAGTGCGGGAACTGTACAATGAGCAGTTCTTC
CASSLVRELYNEQFF
>-|TRBD1|TRBV18|TRBJ1-1
TGTGCCAGCTCGACCTACGGACAGGGGAACACTGAAGCTTTCTTT
CASSTYGQGNTEAFF
>-|-|TRBV12-3/TRBV12-4|TRBJ1-3
TGTGCCAGCACTAGGGAGGACGGAAACACCATATATTTT
CASTREDGNTIYF
>-|TRBD1|TRBV7-2|TRBJ1-1
TGTGCCAGCGAACGGGACAGGGCGAACACTGAAGCTTTCTTT
CASERDRANTEAFF
>-|-|TRBV27|TRBJ2-4
TGTGCCAGCAGAAAGACCCCTAGGTTAGCCAAAAACATTCAGTACTTC
CASRKTPRLAKNIQYF
>-|TRBD1|TRBV19|TRBJ2-7
TGTGCCAGTAGTAAGGGACCCCCGGGACAGGGTCCCTACGAGCAGTACTTC
CASSKGPPGQGPYEQYF
>-|TRBD2|TRBV19|TRBJ2-1
TGTGCCAGTAGAAGTCAGCCACTAGCGTCAAAAAGAGGCAATGAGCAGTTCTTC
CASRSQPLASKRGNEQFF
>once|-|TRBV4-3|TRBJ1-4
TGCGCCAGCAGCCAAAGCAAGGGGGGGGAAAAACTGTTTTTT
CASSQSKGGEKLFF
>-|TRBD1|TRBV13|TRBJ2-1
TGTGCCAGCAGCCAGGACAGGGCCGGGGGCAATGAGCAGTTCTTC
CASSQDRAGGNEQFF
>-|-|TRBV6-2/TRBV6-3|TRBJ1-1
TGTGCCAGCAGCCAGCAGGGCTACACTGAAGCTTTCTTT
CASSQQGYTEAFF
>few|-|TRBV19|TRBJ1-1
TGTGCCAGTAGCCCTCTACAGCCACGGAACACTGAAGCTTTCTTT
CASSPLQPRNTEAFF
>-|TRBD1|TRBV27|TRBJ1-6
TGTGCCAGCAGTTATGGACAGGATAATTCACCCCTCCACTTT
CASSYGQDNSPLHF
>-|TRBD2|TRBV5-5|TRBJ2-1
TGTGCCAGCAGCTTGACGGGCGGGAGCCTATACAATGAGCAGTTCTTC
CASSLTGGSLYNEQFF
>once|TRBD1|TRBV6-5|TRBJ2-7
TGTGCCAGCAAGGTAACAGGGGGGTACGAGCAGTACTTC
CASKVTGGYEQYF
>-|TRBD1|TRBV24-1|TRBJ2-2
TGTGCCACCAGTGATACAGGACAGGGGAACACCGGGGAGCTGTTTTTT
CATSDTGQGNTGELFF
>-|TRBD1|TRBV19|TRBJ2-1
TGTGCCAGTAGTATTGACAGGGTCCTGACACACAATGAGCAGTTCTTC
CASSIDRVLTHNEQFF